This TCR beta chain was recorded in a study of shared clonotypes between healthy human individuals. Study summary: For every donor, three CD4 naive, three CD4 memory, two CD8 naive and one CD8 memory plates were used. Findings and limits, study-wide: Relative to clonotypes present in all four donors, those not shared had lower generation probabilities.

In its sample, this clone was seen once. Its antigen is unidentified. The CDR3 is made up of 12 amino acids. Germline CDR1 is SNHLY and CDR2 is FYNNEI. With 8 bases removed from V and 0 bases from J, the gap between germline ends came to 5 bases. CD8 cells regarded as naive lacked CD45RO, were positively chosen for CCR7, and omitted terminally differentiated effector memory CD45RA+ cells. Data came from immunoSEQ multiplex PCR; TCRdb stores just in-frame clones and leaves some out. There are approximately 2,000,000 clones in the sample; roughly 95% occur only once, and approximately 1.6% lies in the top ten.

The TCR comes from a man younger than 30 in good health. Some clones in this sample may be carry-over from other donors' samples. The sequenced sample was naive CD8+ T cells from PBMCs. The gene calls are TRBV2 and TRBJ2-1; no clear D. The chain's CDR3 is CASASSYNEQFF. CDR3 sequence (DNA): TGTGCCAGCGCCAGCTCCTACAATGAGCAGTTCTTC.